This T cell receptor beta chain was retrieved from a study of monozygotic twins with inflammatory bowel disease. Findings and caveats of the study: Between concordant and discordant twins, repertoire similarity failed to differ, a result that limited power may explain. Among IBD patients, TCRbeta diversity (inverse Simpson) was lower than in healthy co-twins.

CDR1 is SGHNT, CDR2 YYREEE, per germline (reference sequence). The CDR3 contains 16 residues. On this clonotype itself: Its antigen is still unknown.

TCRdb re-called the 5' RACE reads and shows each CDR3 protein once, DNA omitted. The sample spans 400,000 to 500,000 distinct CDR3 sequences; the ten largest clones claim roughly 2.5%. The TCR originated in a human donor with ulcerative colitis or Crohn's disease, or a healthy co-twin of an affected twin (not recorded which). V usage is TRBV5-4 and J usage is TRBJ2-1; with no DNA, the TCRdb D assignment of TRBD2 cannot be verified. The material sequenced was blood. This chain's CDR3 is CASSLGGSGRYNEQFF.